The present entry profiles one TCR beta chain with its context. The target antigen is unknown. The germline V gene encodes CDR1 SGHRS and CDR2 YFSETQ. Losses at the gene ends were 0 bases for V and 6 bases for J; bases not matched to a gene: 4. This CDR3 is 15 amino acids long. Profiling relied on immunoSEQ multiplex PCR, and the TCRdb table lists in-frame clones only, not all of them. Among around 100,000 clones listed, about 88% were seen once. Autoimmune disease history or systemic immunosuppression led to patients being barred. This entry comes from a study of OX40 agonist ivuxolimab in advanced cancers. The overall study: Three patients got partial responses; one had hepatocellular carcinoma and two had cutaneous melanoma.

Study results and limitations: Expansion of clones was among the lowest in partial responders at 0.1-3.0 mg/kg.

The sequences come from CD4+ or CD8+ T cells sorted from blood, collected in a trial of the OX40 agonist ivuxolimab. The rearrangement joins TRBV5-1 to TRBJ2-7; TRBD2 aligns across 12 bases. The sequence was collected from an adult with an advanced solid tumor such as melanoma, head and neck, liver or kidney cancer. The CDR3 loop is CASSLGLAGGLEQYF. CDR3 in DNA: TGCGCCAGCAGCTTGGGGCTAGCGGGAGGGCTCGAGCAGTACTTC.